Included here is one T cell receptor beta chain sequence, with context. TCRdb ran MiXCR on the 5' RACE reads and lists one entry per CDR3 protein. The table has about 140,000 distinct CDR3 sequences, 14% to 15% seen once. This record belongs to a study of T-cell memory formation after mild COVID-19. The V gene end was trimmed by 4 bases and the J gene end by 5 bases; junction bases not matched to a gene: 3. The CDR3 totals 12 residues. The germline V gene encodes CDR1 SGHDT and CDR2 YYEEEE. The specimen sequenced was PBMCs or a T cell subset sorted from them (not recorded which). The chain has TRBV5-6 and TRBJ2-7; TRBD1 agrees at 7 bases. The TCR was taken from an adult woman who had mild COVID-19 (a few samples of this study predate the infection). Cell type and time point are not known. CDR3 region: CASSPQGNEQYF. DNA of the CDR3: TGTGCCAGCAGCCCACAGGGGAACGAGCAGTACTTC. Filled out from reference TRBV5-6 and TRBJ2-7, the complete variable domain reads DAGVTQSPTHLIKTRGQQVTLRCSPKSGHDTVSWYQQALGQGPQFIFQYYEEEERQRGNFPDRFSGHQFPNYSSELNVNALLLGDSALYLCASSPQGNEQYFGPGTRLTVT.